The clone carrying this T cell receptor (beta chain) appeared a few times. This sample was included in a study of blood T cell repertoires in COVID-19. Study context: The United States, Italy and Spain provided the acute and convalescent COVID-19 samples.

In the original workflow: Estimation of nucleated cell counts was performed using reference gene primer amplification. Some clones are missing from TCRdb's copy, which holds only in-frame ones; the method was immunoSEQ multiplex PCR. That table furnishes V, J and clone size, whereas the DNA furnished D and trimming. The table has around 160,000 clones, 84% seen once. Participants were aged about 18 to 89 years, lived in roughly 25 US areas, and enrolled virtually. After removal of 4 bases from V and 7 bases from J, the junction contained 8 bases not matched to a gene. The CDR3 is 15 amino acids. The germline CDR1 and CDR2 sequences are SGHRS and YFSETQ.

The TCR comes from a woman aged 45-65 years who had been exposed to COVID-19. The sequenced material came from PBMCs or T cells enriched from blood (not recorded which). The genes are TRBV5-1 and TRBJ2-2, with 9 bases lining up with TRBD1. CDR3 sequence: CASSPPQGAGGELFF. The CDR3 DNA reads TGCGCCAGCAGCCCACCACAGGGGGCAGGCGGGGAGCTGTTTTTT.